Here is one T cell receptor beta chain with its context. What it binds is not known. From germline, CDR1 is MDHEN and CDR2 SYDVKM. The CDR3 sequence is 13 residues long. The record originates from a study of CXCR3-negative and CXCR3-positive naive CD8 T cells. Overall study results and limits: CXCR3-negative and CXCR3-positive naive cells shared comparable TRBV-TRBJ usage, but memory cells did not. CXCR3-expressing naive cells carried TRB CDR3s more hydrophobic than those of CXCR3-negative naive cells.

The method, 5' RACE with UMI labels, was used to prepare the TRB cDNA libraries. TCRdb re-called the 5' RACE reads; every CDR3 protein appears as one record, without DNA. The table for this sample gives over 100,000 distinct CDR3 sequences. The clonotype originates from a human donor in good health. Some clones in this sample may be carry-over from other donors' samples. Sequenced sample: naive CXCR3+ CD8+ T cells from blood. Subset here: CD45RO-CCR7+CD27+CD95- naive CD8+ T cells expressing CXCR3 (TNR3+). V usage is TRBV28 and J usage is TRBJ2-1; TCRdb gives TRBD1 as the D gene, but with no DNA this cannot be confirmed. CDR3 sequence: CASRWGAYNEQFF.